This T cell receptor (beta chain) derives from a study of molecular identifiers for immune sequencing clone quantification listed by TCRdb under 2018. In terms of the full investigation: For a replicate experiment, the RNA from either approximately 20,000 or 100,000 naive CD8 T cells was divided into five aliquots, and four of those aliquots went on to sequencing. CD8 T cells were used in a methods study to benchmark molecular-identifier clustering-based TCR repertoire sequencing (MIDCIRS) and TCR RNA copy counting.

On a BD FACSAria II, naive CD8 T cells were FACS-sorted as CD8+CD4-CCR7+CD45RA+ and collected into RLT Plus buffer. To compare sensitivity, a portion of the naive CD8 T cell RNA was divided evenly between MIDCIRS and a Smart-seq2-style 5'RACE protocol. Enrichment of CD8 T cells was performed with RosetteSep CD8+ T Cell Enrichment Cocktail and Ficoll-Paque, after which ACK red cell lysis was carried out. Libraries came from PCR. The sequencing machine was an Illumina MiSeq. Purification of total RNA was performed with the Qiagen AllPrep DNA/RNA kit. Before any analysis, reads coming from multiple sequencing runs of the same library were combined into one pool. The study's own analysis went as follows. Only reads with exact TCR constant sequence were kept, trimmed to 150 nt, and grouped by their 12-nt molecular barcodes. Reads inside each barcode group were sub-clustered using a 15% Levenshtein threshold, and a quality-weighted consensus sequence was constructed for each RNA molecule. Non-functional sequences were filtered out, along with any lower-count sequence sitting one edit away from another sequence. Based on a fit of two negative binomial distributions, barcode sub-clusters having less than 20% of the maximum read count were discarded. The public reads were run again by TCRdb, first through fastp at Q25 and then through MiXCR, and only productive beta chains were kept. Each entry is one CDR3 protein sequence, shown with its most common DNA and genes. The V and J calls here are based on TCRdb, not the publication. The table for this sample lists approximately 20,000 distinct CDR3 sequences; 20% to 25% of them were counted only once. The ten largest clones add up to approximately 6.8% of the sample.

What the study reported, not specific to this receptor: The sizes of highly expanded clones could end up underestimated when identical TCR molecules share a barcode. Spiked-in Jurkat TCR RNA equal to a single cell's worth was reported to be detectable even within 1,200,000 naive CD8 T cells. In CMV-specific effector cells, clones with more than 20 RNA copies contained over 97% of molecules, whereas in naive cells such clones contained under 1% of molecules. About three recovered TCR RNA copies per cell were obtained by modeling, versus approximately 9 by digital PCR, implying a capture efficiency of about 30%. When barcode sub-clustering was omitted, TCR diversity was inflated by chimeric consensus sequences, with chimeras reaching as high as 47%.

This clonotype appeared a few times. Its antigen is currently not known. No base qualities exist here, and no much larger clone lies one base off it. The CDR3 runs 16 residues from the cysteine to the phenylalanine. The only DNA kept is the CDR3, 48 bases in frame from the first base. The germline V gene gives CDR1 as MDHEN and CDR2 as SYDVKM. V trim: 3 bases; J trim: 7 bases; unmatched bases: 10. The origin of this receptor is a human donor in good health. Some libraries in this study had Jurkat cell RNA spiked in. The source material was naive CD8+ T cells from blood, with Jurkat cell RNA spiked in. Explained via the paper, the cell subset or site label denotes: FACS-sorted CD8+CD4-CCR7+CD45RA+ naive T cells. The rearrangement combines TRBV28 with TRBJ2-3, with 10 bases in between that match TRBD2. The bases read TGTGCCAGCAGTTTTCGCCCTAGCGGGAGCTTGAATACGCAGTATTTT. The encoded protein is CASSFRPSGSLNTQYF.